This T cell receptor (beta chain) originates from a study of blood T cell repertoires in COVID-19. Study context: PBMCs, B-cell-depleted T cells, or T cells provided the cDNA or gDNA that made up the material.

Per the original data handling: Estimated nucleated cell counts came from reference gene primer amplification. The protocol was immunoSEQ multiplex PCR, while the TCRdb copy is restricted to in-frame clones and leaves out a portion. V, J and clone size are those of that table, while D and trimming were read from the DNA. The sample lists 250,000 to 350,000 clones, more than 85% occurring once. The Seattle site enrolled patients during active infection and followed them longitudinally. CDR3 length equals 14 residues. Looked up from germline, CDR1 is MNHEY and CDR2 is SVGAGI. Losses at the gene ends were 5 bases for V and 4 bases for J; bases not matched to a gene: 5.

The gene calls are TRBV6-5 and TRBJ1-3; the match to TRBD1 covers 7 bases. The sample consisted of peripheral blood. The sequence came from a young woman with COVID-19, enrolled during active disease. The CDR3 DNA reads TGTGCCAGCAGTAGTTCGACAGGGGGAAACACCATATATTTT. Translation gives CASSSSTGGNTIYF.